The next 15 T cell receptor beta chains were all read from a single sample in a study of human T cells and chemical hapten exposure. Time point: patch test 1, 2 weeks after DPC sensitization. Treatment described: therapeutic diphenylcyclopropenone sensitization with weekly scalp DPC. From the RACE reads, TCRdb called clonotypes with MiXCR, one entry per CDR3 protein. The table lists 70,000 to 80,000 distinct CDR3 sequences, around 30% of them singletons. Here the sequenced sample was whole blood, taken in connection with sensitization to the hapten diphenylcyclopropenone (DPC). All receptors come from a man aged 35-49 years with alopecia areata. Some clones in this sample may be carry-over from other donors' samples.

The rearrangement links TRBV20-1 to TRBJ1-5; 7 bases map to TRBD1. Losses at the gene ends were 3 bases for V and 2 bases for J; bases not matched to a gene: 7. CDR3 length: 15 residues. CDR1 DFQATT and CDR2 SNEGSKA come from the germline V gene (reference sequence). Here the CDR3 reads CSARQGVTGNQPQHF. The CDR3 DNA reads as TGCAGTGCTAGGCAGGGGGTTACTGGCAATCAGCCCCAGCATTTT.

The CDR3 DNA sequence: TGTGCCAGCACCCCGGGACATCCGAACACTGAAGCTTTCTTT. Encoded protein: CASTPGHPNTEAFF. The chain joins TRBV2 to TRBJ1-1; possibly TRBD1 for D (6 bases). The germline gives CDR1 SNHLY, CDR2 FYNNEI. This CDR3 spans 14 amino acids. Between the trimmed V and J ends, which lost 7 bases and 1 base, there was a span of 13 bases.

This clonotype was observed a handful of times. This chain connects TRBV4-1 to TRBJ1-3; 7 bases line up with TRBD1. The V and J ends lost 1 base and 5 bases, in that order; junction bases with no gene match: 2. This CDR3 spans 14 amino acids. CDR1 is MGHRA and CDR2 is YSYEKL in the germline V gene. The CDR3 DNA sequence: TGCGCCAGCAGCCAAGGGGACAGCCGAAACACCATATATTTT. It yields the protein CASSQGDSRNTIYF.

This clonotype was observed a few times. This chain links TRBV2 with TRBJ2-7; D is possibly TRBD1 (6 bases). Trimming stripped 4 bases from V and 4 bases from J, with 11 bases between. There are 13 residues in the CDR3. Per germline, CDR1 SNHLY and CDR2 FYNNEI. CDR3 in amino acids: CASSAGGGYEQYF. In DNA, the CDR3 is TGTGCCAGCAGTGCTGGGGGCGGGTACGAGCAGTACTTC.

V is TRBV7-8 and J is TRBJ1-1; D gene uncertain. Germline V lookup: CDR1 SGHVS, CDR2 FQNEAQ. The CDR3 totals 16 residues. The V end was cut by 8 bases, the J end by 0 bases, with 19 bases between. The CDR3 reads CASEPEVMSMNTEAFF. In nucleotides, the CDR3 is TGTGCCAGCGAGCCCGAGGTAATGTCCATGAACACTGAAGCTTTCTTT.

This clonotype was picked up a small number of times. The chain couples TRBV4-1 to TRBJ2-7; D unclear. V shed 4 bases and J shed 5 bases, with 18 bases lying between them. The CDR3 has 15 residues. Per the germline V gene, CDR1 is MGHRA and CDR2 is YSYEKL. CDR3 nucleotides: TGCGCCAGCAGCCCCGACCAGACGCGGCCTAACGAGCAGTACTTC. Its protein product is CASSPDQTRPNEQYF.

The chain carries TRBV2 and TRBJ2-3; D uncertain. Trimming took 6 bases from V and 0 from J, leaving 13 bases between them. The CDR3 runs 15 residues. Germline CDR1 and CDR2: SNHLY and FYNNEI. CDR3 sequence reads: CASRRQELSTDTQYF. CDR3 nucleotides: TGTGCCAGCAGAAGGCAGGAATTGAGCACAGATACGCAGTATTTT.

The chain has TRBV6-2 or TRBV6-3 and TRBJ1-1, with D perhaps TRBD1 (6 bases). Germline CDR1 reads MNHEY; CDR2 reads SVGEGT. V was cut by 5 bases and J by 7 bases, with 20 bases left in between. The CDR3 extends over 15 amino acids. CDR3 region: CASSPRIRGPDEAFF. CDR3 nucleotide sequence: TGTGCCAGCAGTCCCAGGATTCGGGGGCCGGATGAAGCTTTCTTT.

The chain employs TRBV28 and TRBJ2-7, with TRBD1 as a possible D gene (5 bases). The V end lost 6 bases, the J end lost 6 bases, and 12 bases lay between the germline ends. This CDR3 is built from 12 residues. Per the germline V gene, CDR1 is MDHEN and CDR2 is SYDVKM. The CDR3 bases are TGTGCCAGCAGCTCAGGGCGTTTCGAGCAGTACTTC. Translation: CASSSGRFEQYF.

The chain couples TRBV7-9 to TRBJ2-7; 7 bases line up with TRBD1. The CDR3 is 18 residues long. V was pared by 4 bases and J by 2 bases, with 17 bases of the junction left unmatched. Germline V lookup: CDR1 SEHNR, CDR2 FQNEAQ (reference sequence). The CDR3 coding sequence is TGTGCCAGCAGCTCCAATCGTATTGACAGGGAGAGCGCCTACGAGCAGTACTTC. As protein: CASSSNRIDRESAYEQYF.

The chain links TRBV28 to TRBJ1-5, with TRBD1 matching over 8 bases. Per germline, CDR1 MDHEN and CDR2 SYDVKM. The CDR3 is 13 residues long. V trimming: 4 bases; J trimming: 6 bases; junction bases outside the gene matches: 2. The CDR3 loop is CASSSTGAQPQHF. DNA for the CDR3: TGTGCCAGCAGTTCGACAGGGGCTCAGCCCCAGCATTTT.

The V gene is TRBV2, the J gene TRBJ2-1, with a weak D call TRBD2 (5 bases). The germline V and J ends were trimmed by 4 bases and 9 bases, with 13 bases remaining between them. The germline V gene encodes CDR1 SNHLY and CDR2 FYNNEI. The CDR3 runs to 13 residues. Here the CDR3 reads CASSAPSSREQFF. CDR3 coding DNA: TGTGCCAGCAGTGCCCCTAGCAGCCGTGAGCAGTTCTTC.

V and J are TRBV7-9 and TRBJ2-7; perhaps TRBD1 as D (6 bases). This CDR3 is 16 amino acids long. V lost 1 base to trimming and J lost 2 bases, with 15 bases between them. Germline CDR1 SEHNR, CDR2 FQNEAQ (reference sequence). The CDR3 nucleotides read TGTGCCAGCAGCTTAGGGTGGGGGACAAGGCCCTACGAGCAGTACTTC. The encoded protein is CASSLGWGTRPYEQYF. Supplemented by reference TRBV7-9 and TRBJ2-7, the full variable domain reads DTGVSQNPRHKITKRGQNVTFRCDPISEHNRLYWYRQTLGQGPEFLTYFQNEAQLEKSRLLSDRFSAERPKGSFSTLEIQRTEQGDSAMYLCASSLGWGTRPYEQYFGPGTRLTVT.

The chain carries TRBV6-2 or TRBV6-3 and TRBJ2-1, with D perhaps matching TRBD2 (5 bases). This CDR3 comprises 17 residues. The V end was cut by 0 bases, the J end by 8 bases, with 20 bases between. CDR1 is MNHEY and CDR2 is SVGEGT in the germline V gene. DNA for the CDR3: TGTGCCAGCAGTTACTCCAAAGCGGCCCTTATGATCGATGAGCAGTTCTTC. Its translation: CASSYSKAALMIDEQFF.

The chain recombines TRBV29-1 with TRBJ2-3; D unresolved. Germline V gives CDR1 SQVTM, CDR2 ANQGSEA. The ends were cut back, 1 base at V and 0 bases at J, with 2 bases in the middle. CDR3 length equals 12 residues. CDR3 sequence reads: CSVEGSTDTQYF. The CDR3, as DNA: TGCAGCGTTGAAGGCAGCACAGATACGCAGTATTTT.